The 32 T cell receptor beta chains in this list originate from one sample, sequenced in a study of blood T cells in healthy people across ages (dated by TCRdb to the mid-2010s). Libraries came from 5' RACE. The sample was run on an Illumina HiSeq 2500. The second PCR ran for roughly 7 to 12 cycles and used a J-beta primer mix along with a sample-barcoded 5' primer. The public reads were reprocessed in TCRdb via fastp at Q25 and MiXCR, keeping in-frame beta chains. When rows share a CDR3 protein, they turn into one entry using the most common DNA and genes. For this sample the table gives 1.5 million to 2 million distinct CDR3 sequences, of which approximately 28% were detected only once. The ten top clones hold roughly 8% of the sample. The sample was blood. These TCRs come from a woman aged 30 to 39 in good health.

Ten or more counts support this clonotype. This rearrangement joins TRBV24-1 to TRBJ2-1; 7 positions agree with TRBD2. This CDR3 region has 13 residues. CDR1 is KGHDR and CDR2 is SFDVKD in the germline V gene. The V segment lost 5 bases and the J segment 10 bases; nucleotides outside the gene matches: 7. The CDR3 coding sequence is TGTGCCACCAGTGTTGGGGGGGTCGCGGAGCAGTTCTTC. It encodes CATSVGGVAEQFF.

The V gene is TRBV6-2 or TRBV6-3, the J gene TRBJ1-2, with unresolved D. This CDR3 is built from 13 residues. Germline CDR1 reads MNHEY; CDR2 reads SVGEGT. With 0 bases removed from V and 8 bases from J, the gap between germline ends came to 10 bases. CDR3 coding DNA: TGTGCCAGCAGTTACTCGCCAGAGGGAGGCTACACCTTC. Protein: CASSYSPEGGYTF.

This clonotype was recorded at least ten times. The rearrangement links TRBV29-1 to TRBJ1-2, with D hard to call. The germline V gene has CDR1 SQVTM and CDR2 ANQGSEA. V lost 1 base and J 8 bases, leaving 14 bases between the germline ends. The CDR3 runs 13 residues. CDR3 amino acids: CSVEGAIQRGYTF. CDR3 DNA: TGCAGCGTTGAAGGGGCCATACAGAGGGGCTACACCTTC.

This clonotype appeared many times. The chain is built from TRBV28 and TRBJ2-7, with D unclear. This CDR3 has 15 residues. Trimming shortened V by 6 bases and J by 4 bases, and 19 bases separated the two germline ends. From germline, CDR1 is MDHEN and CDR2 SYDVKM. Written as DNA, the CDR3 is TGTGCCAGCAGGCCTTCCGGGTTCACCGGATACGAGCAGTACTTC. Residues: CASRPSGFTGYEQYF.

This clonotype was counted at least ten times. The chain has TRBV4-2 and TRBJ2-5; unclear D gene. CDR1 and CDR2 (germline): LGHNA, YNFKEQ. The CDR3 extends over 15 amino acids. With 0 bases removed from V and 4 bases from J, the gap between germline ends came to 12 bases. CDR3 coding DNA: TGTGCCAGCAGCCAAGATGGGCAGTCCGGAGAGACCCAGTACTTC. Translating it yields CASSQDGQSGETQYF.

This clonotype was detected only a few times. The rearrangement uses TRBV5-1 and TRBJ2-7; weak D call: TRBD2 (6 bases). The CDR3 is 15 residues long. Looked up from germline, CDR1 is SGHRS and CDR2 is YFSETQ. Trimming took off 0 bases at V and 4 bases at J, with 14 bases between the two ends. The CDR3 loop reads CASSLVGGDQYEQYF. The CDR3 DNA sequence: TGCGCCAGCAGCTTGGTGGGGGGTGACCAGTACGAGCAGTACTTC.

The chain uses TRBV12-3 or TRBV12-4 and TRBJ2-1; possibly TRBD1 for D (5 bases). This CDR3 is built from 15 residues. Between the trimmed V and J ends, which lost 6 bases and 7 bases, there was a span of 19 bases. The CDR3 region is CASSRQGALGNEQFF. CDR3 bases: TGTGCCAGCAGCCGACAAGGGGCCCTCGGGAATGAGCAGTTCTTC.

This rearrangement joins TRBV13 to TRBJ1-3, with D perhaps TRBD1 (5 bases). Germline assignment: CDR1 PRHDT and CDR2 FYEKMQ (reference sequence). The CDR3 length is 14 residues. The V end lost 2 bases, the J end lost 4 bases, and 9 bases lay between the germline ends. The DNA for the CDR3 is TGTGCCAGCAGCTTATCAGGGATAGGAAACACCATATATTTT. Residues: CASSLSGIGNTIYF.

As to this clonotype: Just one base apart from a much larger clone, this may be a read error. The chain carries TRBV4-3 and TRBJ2-7; 7 bases agree with TRBD2. J was trimmed by 7 bases and V by 1 base; bases with no gene match: 10. The CDR3 is 15 residues long. The V gene's germline CDR1 is LGHNA and CDR2 YSLEER. CDR3 in amino acids: CASSQGLVGAGEQYF. The CDR3 DNA follows: TGCGCCAGCAGCCAAGGACTAGTGGGAGCGGGGGAGCAGTACTTC.

CDR3 in amino acids: CASSPRTDGNSPLHF. CDR3 coding DNA: TGCGCCAGCAGTCCTAGGACGGACGGGAATTCACCCCTCCACTTT. The chain combines TRBV4-1 with TRBJ1-6; D gene uncertain. CDR1 and CDR2 from the germline V gene are MGHRA and YSYEKL. V was shortened by 6 bases and J by 7 bases, with 16 bases between the two germline ends. The CDR3 spans 15 residues.

Note on this clonotype: A junction boundary mismatches the germline segment, possibly from a read error. The chain carries TRBV7-3 and TRBJ1-1; D is ambiguous. The length of the CDR3 is 13 residues. Germline CDR1 is SGHTA and CDR2 is FQGTGA. The CDR3, as DNA: TGTGCCGGCAGCTTAGGGTCGAACACTGAAGCTTTCTTT. Encoded protein: CAGSLGSNTEAFF.

The sample holds a few counts of this clonotype. The chain couples TRBV20-1 to TRBJ2-5; possibly TRBD2 for D (5 bases). The germline V and J ends were trimmed by 3 bases and 2 bases, with 10 bases remaining between them. CDR3 size: 13 residues. Looked up from germline, CDR1 is DFQATT and CDR2 is SNEGSKA (reference sequence). The CDR3, as DNA: TGCAGTGCTAGGTGGAGGCAGCAAGAGACCCAGTACTTC. It translates to CSARWRQQETQYF.

As concerns this clonotype: A much larger clone sits a single nucleotide away, making a read error possible. This chain connects TRBV2 to TRBJ2-4; 9 nucleotides line up with TRBD1. The V and J ends lost 5 bases and 1 base, in that order; junction bases with no gene match: 3. Germline V CDR1 and CDR2: SNHLY, FYNNEI. The CDR3 loop spans 15 amino acids. The CDR3 protein is CASSSQGAAKNIQYF. Here the CDR3 DNA reads TGTGCCAGCAGTTCACAGGGGGCGGCCAAAAACATTCAGTACTTC.

The chain is built from TRBV24-1 and TRBJ2-3, with 10 bases identical to TRBD2. This CDR3 contains 15 residues. CDR1 and CDR2 (germline): KGHDR, SFDVKD. Trimming removed 4 bases from V and 3 bases from J; junction bases left unmatched: 3. CDR3 sequence (DNA): TGTGCCACCAGTGACCAGGGACTAGCGACAGATACGCAGTATTTT. As protein: CATSDQGLATDTQYF.

The J gene is TRBJ2-5, the V gene TRBV20-1, with 10 bases lining up with TRBD2. V lost 5 bases, J lost 11 bases, and 14 bases stayed unmatched. This CDR3 region has 14 residues. Germline V gives CDR1 DFQATT, CDR2 SNEGSKA (reference sequence). The CDR3 loop reads CSAYAQRGGVEQYF. The CDR3 DNA reads TGCAGTGCTTATGCACAGCGGGGGGGCGTTGAGCAGTACTTC.

This clonotype was found once. The genes are TRBV6-4 and TRBJ2-2; 7 bases fit TRBD2. The CDR3 has 13 amino acids. V was pared by 2 bases and J by 8 bases, with 2 bases of the junction left unmatched. Germline CDR1 and CDR2: MRHNA and SNTAGT. CDR3 in DNA: TGTGCCAGCAGTGACACTAGCGAAGGGGAGCTGTTTTTT. Translating gives CASSDTSEGELFF.

To note about this clonotype: A read error may produce the germline difference seen at one junction end. This chain uses TRBV6-5 with TRBJ1-6, with 8 nucleotides matching TRBD1. CDR1 MNHEY and CDR2 SVGAGI come from the germline V gene. The length of the CDR3 is 14 residues. The DNA of the CDR3 is TGTGCCAGCACCTACAGGGGGGTGAGATCACCCCCCCACTTT. The encoded protein is CASTYRGVRSPPHF.

The rearrangement links TRBV5-6 to TRBJ2-3; 7 bases align to TRBD2. The CDR3 runs to 17 residues. V shed 4 bases, J shed 4 bases, and the junction held 15 bases outside the gene matches. Germline V gene sequence: CDR1 SGHDT, CDR2 YYEEEE. The CDR3: CASSPLGSSGWADTQYF. CDR3 in DNA: TGTGCCAGCAGCCCCCTCGGGTCTAGCGGTTGGGCAGATACGCAGTATTTT.

On this clonotype itself: A single base separates this from a much larger clone, so it may be a read error. V and J are TRBV7-9 and TRBJ2-1, with a weak D call TRBD2 (6 bases). Germline V gene data show CDR1 as SEHNR and CDR2 as FQNEAQ (reference sequence). Trimming cost V 5 bases and J 10 bases, with 12 bases left between them. This CDR3 has 12 residues. The CDR3 DNA is TGTGCCAGCAGCCTTACTAGCAAGGAGCAGTTCTTC. Translating it yields CASSLTSKEQFF. The entire variable domain, with the rest obtained from reference TRBV7-9 and TRBJ2-1, is as follows: DTGVSQNPRHKITKRGQNVTFRCDPISEHNRLYWYRQTLGQGPEFLTYFQNEAQLEKSRLLSDRFSAERPKGSFSTLEIQRTEQGDSAMYLCASSLTSKEQFFGPGTRLTVL.

This clonotype was counted between two and nine times. The chain links TRBV5-1 to TRBJ2-4, with no clear D. The J call may be wrong; the DNA end is better matched by TRBJ2-7. This CDR3 contains 14 residues. CDR1 SGHRS and CDR2 YFSETQ come from the germline V gene. Written as DNA, the CDR3 is TGCGCCAGCACCTGGACCGGGCCTCCCTACGAGCAGTACTTC. It translates to CASTWTGPPYEQYF.

This clonotype was seen more than once but under ten times. V gene TRBV7-8 combines with J gene TRBJ2-3, with a weak D call TRBD1 (5 bases). CDR1 SGHVS and CDR2 FQNEAQ come from the germline V gene. The CDR3 contains 15 residues. Trimming took 2 bases from V and 0 from J, leaving 9 bases between them. CDR3 protein: CASSLIQGSTDTQYF. The CDR3 DNA sequence: TGTGCCAGCAGCTTAATCCAGGGAAGCACAGATACGCAGTATTTT.

To note about this clonotype: A read error may explain this, as a much larger clone is one base away. V usage is TRBV29-1 and J usage is TRBJ2-1; 9 bases fit TRBD2. CDR1 and CDR2 from the germline V gene are SQVTM and ANQGSEA. The CDR3 is 16 residues long. V lost 2 bases to trimming and J lost 12 bases; unmatched junction nucleotides: 17. Here the CDR3 reads CSVEIGWREGLGGQFF. CDR3 coding DNA: TGCAGCGTTGAAATTGGGTGGCGGGAGGGCCTTGGTGGGCAGTTCTTC.

This clonotype was observed a few times. This chain uses TRBV3-1 with TRBJ2-1, with 7 bases lining up with TRBD2. The CDR3 has 14 amino acids. Germline lookup yields CDR1 LGHDT and CDR2 YNNKEL (reference sequence). With 1 base clipped from V and 6 bases from J, the junction kept 3 bases outside the gene matches. The chain's CDR3 is CASSQGVAGNEQFF. The CDR3 DNA reads as TGTGCCAGCAGCCAAGGGGTAGCGGGCAATGAGCAGTTCTTC.

V is TRBV6-6 and J is TRBJ2-2; no reliable D call. Trimming left V 6 bases short and J 0 bases short, with 11 bases between. Germline CDR1 MNHNY, CDR2 SVGAGI (reference sequence). The CDR3 length is 15 residues. CDR3 sequence reads: CASRDRAPNTGELFF. CDR3 bases: TGTGCCAGCAGGGACCGGGCCCCGAACACCGGGGAGCTGTTTTTT.

The V gene is TRBV7-3, the J gene TRBJ2-1; D could derive from TRBD1 or TRBD2 (5 bases each). Germline CDR1 is SGHTA and CDR2 is FQGTGA. The V end was cut by 5 bases, the J end by 8 bases, with 19 bases between. The CDR3 loop spans 15 amino acids. Here the CDR3 reads CASSPNRGSGDEQFF. For the CDR3, the DNA is TGTGCCAGCAGCCCGAACCGGGGCAGTGGCGATGAGCAGTTCTTC. Combining the CDR3 with reference TRBV7-3 and TRBJ2-1 gives the whole variable domain GAGVSQTPSNKVTEKGKYVELRCDPISGHTALYWYRQSLGQGPEFLIYFQGTGAADDSGLPNDRFFAVRPEGSVSTLKIQRTERGDSAVYLCASSPNRGSGDEQFFGPGTRLTVL.

As concerns this clonotype: A single base separates this from a much larger clone, so it may be a read error. The chain is built from TRBV20-1 and TRBJ2-1; a possible D gene is TRBD2 (6 bases). The better agreement between TRBJ2-7 and the DNA end casts doubt on the J call. The CDR3 has 14 amino acids. Germline CDR1 and CDR2: DFQATT and SNEGSKA (reference sequence). Here the CDR3 reads CGARDGSWGDEQYF. In DNA, the CDR3 is TGCGGTGCTAGAGATGGGTCCTGGGGGGATGAGCAGTACTTC.

The genes are TRBV7-2 and TRBJ2-7, with 7 bases matching TRBD1. The DNA matches TRBJ2-5 better at its end, which makes the J call doubtful. Germline CDR1 reads SGHTA; CDR2 reads FQGNSA. The CDR3 has 13 residues. CDR3 DNA: TGTGCCAGCAGCCAACAGGGGATGGAGACCCAGTACTTC. It specifies CASSQQGMETQYF.

A few counts support this clonotype. V is TRBV20-1 and J is TRBJ2-7, with D possibly being TRBD2 (6 bases). This CDR3 region has 15 residues. V was trimmed by 3 bases and J by 0 bases, leaving 15 bases between them. Germline V gene lookup returns CDR1 DFQATT and CDR2 SNEGSKA (reference sequence). In DNA form, the CDR3 reads TGCAGTGCTAGTCTACCGGGACTTAGCTCCTACGAGCAGTACTTC. Encoded protein: CSASLPGLSSYEQYF.

This rearrangement joins TRBV5-5 to TRBJ2-3; D remains ambiguous. V gave up 0 bases and J gave up 0 bases, with 11 bases separating them. The germline V gene has CDR1 SGHKS and CDR2 YYEKEE (reference sequence). CDR3 length: 16 residues. The CDR3 DNA is TGTGCCAGCAGCTTGGCCGGGTCCCCTAGCACAGATACGCAGTATTTT. This sequence encodes CASSLAGSPSTDTQYF.

The chain has TRBV6-2 or TRBV6-3 and TRBJ1-5, with D perhaps matching TRBD1 (6 bases). The germline CDR1 and CDR2 sequences are MNHEY and SVGEGT. CDR3 length: 16 amino acids. Trimming cost V 4 bases and J 0 bases, with 13 bases left between them. CDR3 residues: CASSFHADSSNQPQHF. CDR3 bases: TGTGCCAGCAGTTTCCACGCGGACAGTAGCAATCAGCCCCAGCATTTT.

In its sample, this clonotype was seen many times. The chain carries TRBV7-4 and TRBJ2-3; perhaps D is TRBD1 or TRBD2 (5 bases each). V lost 5 bases and J lost 1, with 7 bases in between. CDR1 is SGHVT and CDR2 is SQSDAQ in the germline V gene. This CDR3 comprises 13 residues. Here the CDR3 reads CASSRDGTDTQYF. In DNA, the CDR3 is TGTGCCAGCAGCCGGGACGGCACAGATACGCAGTATTTT.

This sequence joins TRBV28 and TRBJ1-1; D gene ambiguous. Trimming removed 4 bases from V and 4 bases from J, with 10 bases in between. Germline V gives CDR1 MDHEN, CDR2 SYDVKM. The CDR3 has 13 amino acids. Here the CDR3 DNA reads TGTGCCAGCAGTTCACCGGGCCCCACTGAAGCTTTCTTT. Protein: CASSSPGPTEAFF. Drawing the rest from reference TRBV28 and TRBJ1-1, the complete variable domain is DVKVTQSSRYLVKRTGEKVFLECVQDMDHENMFWYRQDPGLGLRLIYFSYDVKMKEKGDIPEGYSVSREKKERFSLILESASTNQTSMYLCASSSPGPTEAFFGQGTRLTVV.